The clone carrying this T cell receptor beta chain was counted ten times or more. This entry comes from a study of read filtering for tumor transcriptome and immune sequencing. Study summary: Whole-transcriptome libraries were prepared after DNase treatment.

Sampling of bone marrow took place during active disease in every patient. Molecular barcoded adaptors covering alpha/delta and beta/gamma chains were used on about 390 ng RNA. TCRdb called the reads again in MiXCR, with one record for every CDR3 protein. The repertoire holds roughly 49,000 distinct CDR3 sequences, with around 20% as singletons. The CDR3 loop spans 16 amino acids. CDR1 is MNHEY, CDR2 SVGEGT, per germline. Trimming pared 0 bases from V and 0 bases from J, leaving 9 bases between. The sequence was collected from a donor aged 40 or older with multiple myeloma. Sequenced material: a population of CD138-negative cells sorted from bone marrow. The chain combines TRBV6-2 or TRBV6-3 with TRBJ2-1; D remains unclear. Here the CDR3 DNA reads TGTGCCAGCAGTTACTCTCACAGAAGCTCCTACAATGAGCAGTTCTTC. This gives the protein CASSYSHRSSYNEQFF.